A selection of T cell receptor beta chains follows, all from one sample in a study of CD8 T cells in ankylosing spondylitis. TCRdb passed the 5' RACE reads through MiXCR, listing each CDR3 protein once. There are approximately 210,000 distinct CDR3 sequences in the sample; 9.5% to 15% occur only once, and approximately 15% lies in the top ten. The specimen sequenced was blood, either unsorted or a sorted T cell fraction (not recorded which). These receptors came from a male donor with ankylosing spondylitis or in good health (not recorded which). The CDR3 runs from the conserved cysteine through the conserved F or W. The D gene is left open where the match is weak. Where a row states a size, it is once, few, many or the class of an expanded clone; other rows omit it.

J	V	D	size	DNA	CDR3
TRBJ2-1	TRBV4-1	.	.	TGCGCCAGCAGCCAAACCACAGGCGTCGGTAACAATGAGCAGTTCTTC	CASSQTTGVGNNEQFF
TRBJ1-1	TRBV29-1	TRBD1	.	TGCAGCGTTGACCGGGACAGCGCGGACACTGAAGCTTTCTTT	CSVDRDSADTEAFF
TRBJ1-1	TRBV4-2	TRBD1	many	TGTGCCAGCAGCCCGACAGGGGGAGGCACTGAAGCTTTCTTT	CASSPTGGGTEAFF
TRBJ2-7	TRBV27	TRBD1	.	TGTGCCAGCAGTCTCCGGACAGGGATGGGCTACGAGCAGTACTTC	CASSLRTGMGYEQYF
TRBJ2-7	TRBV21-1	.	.	TGTGCCAGCAGATCGCCTTGTCCCCAGTACTTC	CASRSPCPQYF
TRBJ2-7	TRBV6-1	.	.	TGTGCCAGCAGCCGAGGGACAAAAATCATCGAGCAGTACTTC	CASSRGTKIIEQYF
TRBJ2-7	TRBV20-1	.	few	TGCAGTGCTAGAGATCTCACGGGGTTCTACGAGCAGTACTTC	CSARDLTGFYEQYF
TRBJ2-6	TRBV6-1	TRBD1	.	TGTGCCAGCACTCAAAGAGGGGGCACTGGGGCCAACGTCCTGACTTTC	CASTQRGGTGANVLTF
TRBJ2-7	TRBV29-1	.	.	TGCAGCGTTCTAGCCTACGAGCAGTACTTC	CSVLAYEQYF
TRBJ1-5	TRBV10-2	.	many	TGCGCCAGCAGTGAGTCGCGGGTCCATTTAAGAACCCAGCCCCAGCATTTT	CASSESRVHLRTQPQHF
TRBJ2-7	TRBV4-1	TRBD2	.	TGCGCCAGCAGCCCCTCCCCCCTAGCGGGAGGGCTCTACGAGCAGTACTTC	CASSPSPLAGGLYEQYF
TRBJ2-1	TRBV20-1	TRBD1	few	TGCAGTGCTACTACCCCAAACCGGGACAGGGGGTCCGGTGAGCAGTTCTTC	CSATTPNRDRGSGEQFF
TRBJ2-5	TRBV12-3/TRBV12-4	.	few	TGTGCCAGCAGTGAGGTGATCCAAGAGACCCAGTACTTC	CASSEVIQETQYF
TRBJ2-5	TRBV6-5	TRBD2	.	TGTGCCAGCAGTTATCGGTCTAGCGGAGAGACCCAGTACTTC	CASSYRSSGETQYF
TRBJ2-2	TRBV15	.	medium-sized	TGTGCCACCAGCAGAGAGAGGGTTAACACCGGGGAGCTGTTTTTT	CATSRERVNTGELFF
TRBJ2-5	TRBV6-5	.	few	TGTGCCAGCAGTTATAATCGAGAGACCCAGTACTTC	CASSYNRETQYF
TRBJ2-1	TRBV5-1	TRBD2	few	TGCGCCAGCAGCCGTGGGGGGGAATCCTACAATGAGCAGTTCTTC	CASSRGGESYNEQFF
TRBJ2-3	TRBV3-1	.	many	TGTGCCAGCAGCTGGGGAGTCACAGATACGCAGTATTTT	CASSWGVTDTQYF
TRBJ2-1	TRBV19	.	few	TGTGCCAGTAGTATACCAGGAGGGCCTCGGTACAATGAGCAGTTCTTC	CASSIPGGPRYNEQFF
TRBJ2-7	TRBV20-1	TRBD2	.	TGCAGTTCTACAACCCCTGGGACTAGCGGAACCTACGAGCAGTACTTC	CSSTTPGTSGTYEQYF
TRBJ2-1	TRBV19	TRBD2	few	TGTGCCAGTAGCCCGGGGAGGGTCAATGAGCAGTTCTTC	CASSPGRVNEQFF
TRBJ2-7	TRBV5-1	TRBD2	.	TGCGCCAGCAGCTTCCATAGCGGGGGCTCCTCCTACGAGCAGTACTTC	CASSFHSGGSSYEQYF
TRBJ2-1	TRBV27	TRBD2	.	TGTGCCAGCAGTTCCGACGTAGCGGGAGGGCCCGGCGATGAGCAGTTCTTC	CASSSDVAGGPGDEQFF
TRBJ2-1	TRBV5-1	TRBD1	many	TGCGCCAGCAGTCTATACCCCGGGACAGGGGGCAATGAGCAGTTCTTC	CASSLYPGTGGNEQFF
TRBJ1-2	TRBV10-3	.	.	TGTGCCATCAGTGATAGAAACTCCAGGACCGAAACCCCCAACTATGGCTACACCTTC	CAISDRNSRTETPNYGYTF
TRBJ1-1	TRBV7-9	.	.	TGTGCCAGCAGCTTGGGGGGGCCGTACACTGAAGCTTTCTTT	CASSLGGPYTEAFF
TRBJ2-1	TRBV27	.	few	TGTGCCAGCAGTTTGAGAGGGGTCGTCGGGAGCTCCTACAATGAGCAGTTCTTC	CASSLRGVVGSSYNEQFF
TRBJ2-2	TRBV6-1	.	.	TGTGCCAGCAATCCCCGAAAATATACCGGGGAGCTGTTTTTT	CASNPRKYTGELFF
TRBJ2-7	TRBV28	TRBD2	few	TGTGCCAGCTCTACCCGGGGGGTCACCTACGAGCAGTACTTC	CASSTRGVTYEQYF
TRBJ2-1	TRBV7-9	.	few	TGTGCCAGCAGCCCCTGGGGCGGGAAGGTGAATGAGCAGTTCTTC	CASSPWGGKVNEQFF
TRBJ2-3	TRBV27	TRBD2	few	TGTGCCAGCAGTCCGCGGACTAGCGGAGGGCTTAGGGATACGCAGTATTTT	CASSPRTSGGLRDTQYF
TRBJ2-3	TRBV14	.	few	TGTGCCAGCAGCCAAGTACCCCGCAGTCTTTTGGCCACAGATACGCAGTATTTT	CASSQVPRSLLATDTQYF
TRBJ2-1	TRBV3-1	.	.	TGTGCCAGCAGCCAAGATCCCCCAGGGAGTGCTGGGAACAATGAGCAGTTCTTC	CASSQDPPGSAGNNEQFF
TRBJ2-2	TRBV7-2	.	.	TGTGCCAGCAGTTACCTGACCGGGGAGCTGTTTTTT	CASSYLTGELFF
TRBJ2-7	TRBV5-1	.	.	TGCGCCAGCAGCCTTTCGGGGCTTTTGGACGAGCAGTACTTC	CASSLSGLLDEQYF
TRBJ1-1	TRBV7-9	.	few	TGTGCCAGCAGCTTGACAGTAGAAGCTTTCTTT	CASSLTVEAFF
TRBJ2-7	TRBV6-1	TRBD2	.	TGTGCCAGCAGTGATCAAGCGGGAGGGTGGTACGAGCAGTACTTC	CASSDQAGGWYEQYF
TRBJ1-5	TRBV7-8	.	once	TGTGCCAGCAGCTTAGCGCGGCCTTGGGGCAATCAGCCCCAGCATTTT	CASSLARPWGNQPQHF
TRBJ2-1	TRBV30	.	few	TGTGCCTGGAGTGTTCAACAGTACAATGAGCAGTTCTTC	CAWSVQQYNEQFF
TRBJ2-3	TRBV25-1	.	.	TGTGCCAGCAGCCTCCCTGGCGATACGCAGTATTTT	CASSLPGDTQYF
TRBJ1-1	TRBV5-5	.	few	TGTGCCAGCAGCTTCCCAGGGAGCACTGAAGCTTTCTTT	CASSFPGSTEAFF
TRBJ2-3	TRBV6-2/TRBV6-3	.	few	TGTGCCAGCGCGGGGTACACAGATACGCAGTATTTT	CASAGYTDTQYF
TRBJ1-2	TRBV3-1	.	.	TGTGCCAGCAGCCAAGGGGTTCGGGGGGGCTATGGCTACACCTTC	CASSQGVRGGYGYTF
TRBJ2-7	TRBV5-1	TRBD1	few	TGCGCCAGCAGCGACAACAGGGGGCTCGACGAGCAGTACTTC	CASSDNRGLDEQYF
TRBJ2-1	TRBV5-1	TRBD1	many	TGCGCCAGCTCGACCGGGACAGGCGACAATGAGCAGTTCTTC	CASSTGTGDNEQFF
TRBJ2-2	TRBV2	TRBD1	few	TGTGCCAGCAGTGACGACAGGGAATTCACCGGGGAGCTGTTTTTT	CASSDDREFTGELFF
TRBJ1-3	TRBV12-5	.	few	TGTGCTAGTGGTTTGGCAGGGTCTGGAAACACCATATATTTT	CASGLAGSGNTIYF